Presented here are 19 T cell receptor beta chains from one specimen sequenced in a study of T cells in Graves' hyperthyroidism and ophthalmopathy. It was RNA transcripts that yielded the amplified TCR beta CDR3 regions. Using the HTBI primer set, a first-round RT-PCR was run on the TCR CDR3. TCRdb recomputed calls from the multiplex PCR reads with MiXCR, one row per CDR3 protein. The table includes about 720,000 distinct CDR3 sequences, less than 20% detected once. Specimen: blood. These receptors all come from a man in his late teens or twenties with Graves' hyperthyroidism.

The sample holds many counts of this clonotype. J is TRBJ2-7 and V is TRBV27; 10 bases are a match to TRBD2. The CDR3 runs to 14 residues. The J segment lost 5 bases and the V segment lost 8 bases, leaving 9 bases of the junction unmatched. Per the germline V gene, CDR1 is MNHEY and CDR2 is SMNVEV (reference sequence). CDR3 in amino acids: CASQGAGGSNEQYF. DNA for the CDR3: TGTGCCAGCCAGGGAGCGGGAGGGTCTAACGAGCAGTACTTC.

This clonotype was recorded many times. In DNA, the CDR3 is TGTGCCAGCAGCCAAGATCCGACAGGTAATCAGCCCCAGCATTTT. This translates into CASSQDPTGNQPQHF. The chain is built from TRBV3-1 and TRBJ1-5, with D possibly TRBD1 on 6 matching bases. Trimming took 0 bases from V and 4 from J, leaving 10 bases between them. Germline assignment: CDR1 LGHDT and CDR2 YNNKEL (reference sequence). The CDR3 contains 15 residues.

This clonotype was recorded many times. V and J are TRBV6-2 or TRBV6-3 and TRBJ1-1; D not resolved. The CDR3 spans 14 residues. In germline, CDR1 is MNHEY, CDR2 SVGEGT. V lost 0 bases, J lost 2 bases, and 7 bases lay in between. The CDR3 DNA reads as TGTGCCAGCAGTTACTCATCGGCAAACACTGAAGCTTTCTTT. Translating it yields CASSYSSANTEAFF.

This clonotype was found many times. The chain has TRBV20-1 and TRBJ2-1, with TRBD1 matching 8 bases. The CDR3 contains 15 residues. Germline assignment: CDR1 DFQATT and CDR2 SNEGSKA (reference sequence). The ends lost 2 bases at V and 9 bases at J; junction bases unmatched: 12. CDR3 residues: CSARPGTGFFGEQFF. Written as DNA, the CDR3 is TGCAGTGCTAGACCCGGGACAGGTTTTTTTGGTGAGCAGTTCTTC.

The chain carries TRBV5-1 and TRBJ2-1; no clear D gene. CDR1 and CDR2 (germline): SGHRS, YFSETQ. With 3 bases removed from V and 8 bases from J, the gap between germline ends came to 12 bases. CDR3 length: 13 residues. The CDR3 DNA sequence: TGCGCCAGCAGCTCCGTAGAATTGGATGAGCAGTTCTTC. Translating it yields CASSSVELDEQFF.

This clonotype was seen at least ten times. The CDR3 region is CASSLSGGRYNEQFF. In nucleotides, the CDR3 is TGTGCCAGCAGTTTATCCGGTGGGAGATACAATGAGCAGTTCTTC. This chain links TRBV28 with TRBJ2-1; tentatively, D is TRBD2 (5 bases). V was pared by 1 base and J by 4 bases, with 11 bases between. The CDR3 spans 15 residues. Looked up from germline, CDR1 is MDHEN and CDR2 is SYDVKM.

This clonotype has just a few counts. This sequence joins TRBV5-6 and TRBJ1-1; TRBD1 matches at 8 bases. J was trimmed by 0 bases and V by 5 bases; bases with no gene match: 9. Germline CDR1 SGHDT, CDR2 YYEEEE. The CDR3 contains 16 residues. Here the CDR3 reads CASRGRDRSMNTEAFF. The CDR3 DNA sequence: TGTGCCAGCAGAGGCCGGGACAGGAGCATGAACACTGAAGCTTTCTTT. The variable domain in full, completed from reference TRBV5-6 and TRBJ1-1, reads DAGVTQSPTHLIKTRGQQVTLRCSPKSGHDTVSWYQQALGQGPQFIFQYYEEEERQRGNFPDRFSGHQFPNYSSELNVNALLLGDSALYLCASRGRDRSMNTEAFFGQGTRLTVV.

This clonotype was counted many times. V and J are TRBV10-3 and TRBJ1-1, with D maybe TRBD1 (6 bases). The CDR3 spans 14 residues. CDR1 and CDR2 from the germline V gene are ENHRY and SYGVKD. Trimming took off 5 bases at V and 9 bases at J, with 19 bases between the two ends. In DNA form, the CDR3 reads TGTGCCATCAGTACCCCGGGACAAACGACAAAAGCTTTCTTT. It codes for CAISTPGQTTKAFF.

The sample holds many counts of this clonotype. This rearrangement joins TRBV28 to TRBJ2-2; D is possibly TRBD2 (5 bases). Looked up from germline, CDR1 is MDHEN and CDR2 is SYDVKM. V lost 3 bases, J lost 3 bases, and 5 bases lay in between. This CDR3 has 13 amino acids. The CDR3 DNA follows: TGTGCCAGCAGTTTCGGGGACACCGGGGAGCTGTTTTTT. This sequence encodes CASSFGDTGELFF.

In this sample, this clonotype turned up many times. CDR3: CASNIQGDEQFF. CDR3 sequence (DNA): TGTGCCAGCAACATACAGGGAGATGAGCAGTTCTTC. The genes are TRBV12-3 or TRBV12-4 and TRBJ2-1; D possibly corresponds to TRBD1 (6 bases). This CDR3 has 12 residues. V dropped 7 bases and J dropped 8 bases, with 12 bases sitting between them.

Regarding this clonotype: Relative to the germline gene, one junction end is altered; a read error may explain this. V usage is TRBV28 and J usage is TRBJ2-6; D uncertain. Germline V gives CDR1 MDHEN, CDR2 SYDVKM. CDR3 length equals 15 residues. The CDR3 nucleotides are TGTGCCAGCGCGCTCCCTGGTTCAGGAGCCAAGGTCCTGAGTTTC. This gives the protein CASALPGSGAKVLSF. Full variable domain (rest looked up from reference TRBV28 and TRBJ2-6): DVKVTQSSRYLVKRTGEKVFLECVQDMDHENMFWYRQDPGLGLRLIYFSYDVKMKEKGDIPEGYSVSREKKERFSLILESASTNQTSMYLCASALPGSGAKVLSFGAGSRLTVL.

This chain joins TRBV10-1 and TRBJ2-3; 7 positions match TRBD2. Looked up from germline, CDR1 is WNHNN and CDR2 is SYGVQD (reference sequence). V was pared by 6 bases and J by 4 bases, with 13 bases of the junction left unmatched. The CDR3 extends over 16 amino acids. The DNA for the CDR3 is TGCGCCAGCAGAGAAAGACTAGCCTACGGGGCAGATACGCAGTATTTT. This codes for CASRERLAYGADTQYF.

V gene TRBV9 combines with J gene TRBJ2-6; the D gene is possibly TRBD1 (5 bases). The V gene's germline CDR1 is SGDLS and CDR2 YYNGEE. This CDR3 contains 18 residues. Trimming pared 3 bases from V and 0 bases from J, leaving 16 bases between. CDR3 bases: TGTGCCAGCAGCGAGGGGCGGATATACCCCTCTGGGGCCAACGTCCTGACTTTC. The encoded protein is CASSEGRIYPSGANVLTF.

This clonotype was seen many times. The J gene is TRBJ1-1, the V gene TRBV18; D may be TRBD1 (5 bases). V shed 8 bases and J shed 0 bases, with 13 bases lying between them. The CDR3 has 14 residues. From germline, CDR1 is KGHSH and CDR2 LQKENI. The CDR3 is CASSPGRMNTEAFF. In DNA form, the CDR3 reads TGTGCCAGCAGCCCGGGACGGATGAACACTGAAGCTTTCTTT. The full variable domain, completed using reference TRBV18 and TRBJ1-1, is NAGVMQNPRHLVRRRGQEARLRCSPMKGHSHVYWYRQLPEEGLKFMVYLQKENIIDESGMPKERFSAEFPKEGPSILRIQQVVRGDSAAYFCASSPGRMNTEAFFGQGTRLTVV.

This clonotype has only a few counts. V usage is TRBV5-1 and J usage is TRBJ2-1, with 10 positions matching TRBD1. The CDR3 runs to 15 residues. Trimming cost V 3 bases and J 5 bases; bases outside gene matches: 5. The germline V gene encodes CDR1 SGHRS and CDR2 YFSETQ. CDR3: CASSSRDRGDNEQFF. CDR3 DNA: TGCGCCAGCAGCTCCCGGGACAGGGGAGACAATGAGCAGTTCTTC.

This clonotype appeared a few times. The chain recombines TRBV6-2 or TRBV6-3 with TRBJ2-1; D might be TRBD2 (6 bases). Trimming took 11 bases from V and 9 from J, leaving 20 bases between them. This CDR3 contains 13 residues. In germline, CDR1 is MNHEY, CDR2 SVGEGT. The CDR3 bases are TGTGCCTCCTGTTTGGGGGGAGCCCCTGAGCAGTTCTTC. It translates to CASCLGGAPEQFF.

V is TRBV20-1 and J is TRBJ1-2; unclear D gene. Trimming removed 6 bases at V and 4 bases at J, with 15 bases between. In germline, CDR1 is DFQATT, CDR2 SNEGSKA (reference sequence). This CDR3 is built from 13 residues. The CDR3 spells CSATPPGTYGYTF. The CDR3 DNA reads TGCAGTGCCACGCCGCCGGGAACCTATGGCTACACCTTC.

The chain carries TRBV6-2 or TRBV6-3 and TRBJ2-2, with 8 nucleotides matching TRBD2. CDR3 length: 15 residues. Trimming at V came to 5 bases and at J to 7 bases, leaving 9 bases not matched to a gene. Germline CDR1 is MNHEY and CDR2 is SVGEGT. For the CDR3, the DNA is TGTGCCAGCAGTCCCGGGACTAGTGGAATCGGGGAGCTGTTTTTT. Amino acids: CASSPGTSGIGELFF.

This clonotype was counted a few times. One end of the junction does not line up with germline, which may come from a read error. The chain employs TRBV7-9 and TRBJ2-7, with 7 bases that match TRBD2. This CDR3 has 16 residues. Germline CDR1 and CDR2: SEHNR and FQNEAQ (reference sequence). The CDR3 protein is CASSPGAGVFSYERYF. CDR3 sequence (DNA): TGTGCCAGCAGCCCCGGGGCGGGAGTGTTCTCCTACGAGCGGTACTTC.